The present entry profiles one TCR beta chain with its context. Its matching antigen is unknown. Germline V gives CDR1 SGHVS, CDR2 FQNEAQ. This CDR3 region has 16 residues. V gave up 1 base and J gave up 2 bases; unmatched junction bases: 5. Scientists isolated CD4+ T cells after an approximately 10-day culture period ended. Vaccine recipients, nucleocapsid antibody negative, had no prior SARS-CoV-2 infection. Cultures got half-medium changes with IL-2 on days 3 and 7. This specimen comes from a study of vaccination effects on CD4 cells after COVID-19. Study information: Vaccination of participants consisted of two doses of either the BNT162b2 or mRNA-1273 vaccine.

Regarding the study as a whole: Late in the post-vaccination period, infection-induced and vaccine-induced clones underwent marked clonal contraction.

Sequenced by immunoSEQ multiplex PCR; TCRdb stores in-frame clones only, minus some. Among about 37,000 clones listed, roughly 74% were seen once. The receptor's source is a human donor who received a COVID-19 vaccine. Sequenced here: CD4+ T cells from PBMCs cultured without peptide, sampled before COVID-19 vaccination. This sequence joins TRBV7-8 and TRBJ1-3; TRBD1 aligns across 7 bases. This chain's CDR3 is CASSLVAGGTGNTIYF. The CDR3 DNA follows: TGTGCCAGCAGCTTAGTTGCAGGGGGAACTGGAAACACCATATATTTT.